This TCR beta chain stems from a study of T cells after yellow fever vaccination. About the study: Libraries from low-cell-number fractions were prepared with the SMART-Seq v4 Ultra Low Input RNA kit. Overall study results and limits: Overlap between CD4 and CD8 compartments was detected for a small share of clonotypes. A faster peak, day 5 versus 15, was reached by the weaker secondary response.

A universal primer site and UMIs were added as TCR cDNA was made by 5'RACE template switching. From the 5' RACE reads, TCRdb called clonotypes with MiXCR, one entry per CDR3 protein. In the table there are about 510,000 distinct CDR3 sequences, 21% of which are singletons. The CDR3 contains 15 residues. Germline assignment: CDR1 MNHNS and CDR2 SASEGT. V dropped 6 bases and J dropped 5 bases, with 19 bases sitting between them. As regards this clonotype: What it binds is unknown.

V gene TRBV6-1 combines with J gene TRBJ2-5; possibly TRBD1 or TRBD2 for D (5 bases each). The sequence derives from a man aged 18 to 30 who received the YFV17D yellow fever vaccine. The source was PBMCs, collected roughly 20 days after the first yellow fever vaccination. CDR3 protein: CASRTTGTPRETQYF. Here the CDR3 DNA reads TGTGCCAGCAGGACTACCGGGACCCCGAGGGAGACCCAGTACTTC.